One sample yielded the 3 T cell receptor beta chains listed below, sequenced in a study of OX40 agonist ivuxolimab in advanced cancers. The data were produced by immunoSEQ multiplex PCR, yet TCRdb's version contains in-frame clones alone and is incomplete. The data show 40,000 to 60,000 clones, about 87% seen once. This specimen consisted of CD4+ or CD8+ T cells sorted from blood, obtained in a trial of the OX40 agonist ivuxolimab. All receptors come from an adult with an advanced solid tumor such as melanoma, head and neck, liver or kidney cancer.

The V call is TRBV29-1, the J call TRBJ2-5; D is possibly TRBD1 (6 bases). Germline-derived CDR1 and CDR2 are SQVTM and ANQGSEA. The V end was cut by 7 bases, the J end by 4 bases, with 13 bases between. The CDR3 is 12 amino acids. The CDR3 coding sequence is TGCAGCGCGGGACATTTAAGAGAGACCCAGTACTTC. It yields the protein CSAGHLRETQYF.

CDR3 sequence: CASTPTGDKYYGYTF. CDR3 nucleotide sequence: TGCGCCAGCACCCCAACTGGAGACAAATACTATGGCTACACCTTC. The J gene is TRBJ1-2, the V gene TRBV5-1; D gene uncertain. The V and J ends lost 6 bases and 3 bases respectively, with 18 bases between them. The CDR3 spans 15 residues. Germline V gene lookup returns CDR1 SGHRS and CDR2 YFSETQ. The full variable domain, with the rest looked up from reference TRBV5-1 and TRBJ1-2, is KAGVTQTPRYLIKTRGQQVTLSCSPISGHRSVSWYQQTPGQGLQFLFEYFSETQRNKGNFPGRFSGRQFSNSRSEMNVSTLELGDSALYLCASTPTGDKYYGYTFGSGTRLTVV.

CDR3 amino acids: CASSSRQGPTLGKLFF. CDR3 bases: TGTGCCAGCAGTTCCCGACAGGGGCCCACCTTAGGAAAACTGTTTTTT. The V gene is TRBV6-5, the J gene TRBJ1-4; 8 nucleotides agree with TRBD1. The V and J ends lost 4 bases and 10 bases, in that order; junction bases with no gene match: 14. This CDR3 contains 16 residues. The germline V gene has CDR1 MNHEY and CDR2 SVGAGI.